These T cell receptor beta chains were read from a single sample in a study of OX40 agonist ivuxolimab in advanced cancers. This table comes from immunoSEQ multiplex PCR, and its TCRdb copy is limited to in-frame clones, with some not included. The table includes about 45,000 clones, roughly 90% detected once. The source was CD4+ or CD8+ T cells sorted from blood, collected in a trial of the OX40 agonist ivuxolimab. These receptors all come from an adult with an advanced solid tumor such as melanoma, head and neck, liver or kidney cancer. Each CDR3 is given with its conserved first and last residue. Fields, in order: J gene, V gene, clone size, D gene, CDR3 DNA, CDR3 protein. A D gene is named only where the DNA matches it firmly. A clone size is listed for some rows: how often the clone was seen (once, few, many), or a class if it is expanded.

j_call: TRBJ1-2
v_call: TRBV2
clone_size: .
d_call: TRBD1
cdr3_nt: TGTGCCGGAGGGACAGGCTATGGCTACACCTTC
cdr3_aa: CAGGTGYGYTF

j_call: TRBJ2-7
v_call: TRBV9
clone_size: .
d_call: .
cdr3_nt: TGTGCCAGCAGCGTAGAGGCTTTCAGCTCCTACGAGCAGTACTTC
cdr3_aa: CASSVEAFSSYEQYF

j_call: TRBJ2-2
v_call: TRBV11-2
clone_size: .
d_call: .
cdr3_nt: TGTGCCAGCAGGCCGGGATACACCGGGGAGCTGTTTTTT
cdr3_aa: CASRPGYTGELFF

j_call: TRBJ2-5
v_call: TRBV28
clone_size: .
d_call: TRBD2
cdr3_nt: TGTGCCAGCAGTTCCGGGACTAGGGTGGCCCAGTACTTC
cdr3_aa: CASSSGTRVAQYF

j_call: TRBJ1-5
v_call: TRBV2
clone_size: .
d_call: .
cdr3_nt: TGTGCCAGCAGTGAAGGGGGGAGGAGCAATCAGCCCCAGCATTTT
cdr3_aa: CASSEGGRSNQPQHF

j_call: TRBJ1-3
v_call: TRBV15
clone_size: .
d_call: .
cdr3_nt: TGTGCCACCAGCAGAGATCGTTTGAATTCTGGAAACACCATATATTTT
cdr3_aa: CATSRDRLNSGNTIYF

j_call: TRBJ2-2
v_call: TRBV28
clone_size: .
d_call: TRBD1
cdr3_nt: TGTGCCAGCAGTTCGACAGGGCAGACCGGGGAGCTGTTTTTT
cdr3_aa: CASSSTGQTGELFF

j_call: TRBJ2-7
v_call: TRBV4-1
clone_size: .
d_call: .
cdr3_nt: TGCGCCAGCAGCCGACTCGAAGGAGGGCAGGGGGCCTACGAGCAGTACTTC
cdr3_aa: CASSRLEGGQGAYEQYF

j_call: TRBJ1-5
v_call: TRBV27
clone_size: .
d_call: .
cdr3_nt: TGTGCCAGCAGTCGTCCGGGGGACAATCAGCCCCAGCATTTT
cdr3_aa: CASSRPGDNQPQHF

j_call: TRBJ1-5
v_call: TRBV19
clone_size: .
d_call: TRBD1
cdr3_nt: TGTGCCAGTAGTGTACAGGGGAGGCAGCCCCAGCATTTT
cdr3_aa: CASSVQGRQPQHF

j_call: TRBJ1-2
v_call: TRBV4-3
clone_size: .
d_call: .
cdr3_nt: TGCGCCAGCAGCCAAGTGCCATACGGATTTAACTATGGCTACACCTTC
cdr3_aa: CASSQVPYGFNYGYTF

j_call: TRBJ1-5
v_call: TRBV19
clone_size: once
d_call: .
cdr3_nt: TGTGCCAGTAGTATTAATTTAAGGGGCAATCAGCCCCAGCATTTT
cdr3_aa: CASSINLRGNQPQHF

j_call: TRBJ1-2
v_call: TRBV7-2
clone_size: few
d_call: .
cdr3_nt: TGTGCCAGCAGCCTACCCCGGGAGCCGGGCTACACCTTC
cdr3_aa: CASSLPREPGYTF

j_call: TRBJ1-5
v_call: TRBV6-6
clone_size: .
d_call: .
cdr3_nt: TGTGCCAGCAGTTACGATCAGAATAGCAATCAGCCCCAGCATTTT
cdr3_aa: CASSYDQNSNQPQHF

j_call: TRBJ2-3
v_call: TRBV7-3
clone_size: once
d_call: .
cdr3_nt: TGTGCCAGCAGCGACTCGGGGGATACGCAGTATTTT
cdr3_aa: CASSDSGDTQYF

j_call: TRBJ2-4
v_call: TRBV7-2
clone_size: .
d_call: .
cdr3_nt: TGTGCCAGCAGCTTAGTAATTACAGACCAAATGTGGCACTTC
cdr3_aa: CASSLVITDQMWHF

j_call: TRBJ2-1
v_call: TRBV5-1
clone_size: .
d_call: TRBD1
cdr3_nt: TGCGCCAGCAGCTTGGCATCAGACAGGGGAATAGGCAATGAGCAGTTCTTC
cdr3_aa: CASSLASDRGIGNEQFF

j_call: TRBJ1-1
v_call: TRBV27
clone_size: .
d_call: TRBD1
cdr3_nt: TGTGCCAGCAGTAAAGAAGGGACAGCCCGATATGAAGCTTTCTTT
cdr3_aa: CASSKEGTARYEAFF

j_call: TRBJ2-7
v_call: TRBV2
clone_size: .
d_call: .
cdr3_nt: TGTGCCAGCAGTGAAGGGATTGGAGCCTACGAGCAGTACTTC
cdr3_aa: CASSEGIGAYEQYF

j_call: TRBJ2-7
v_call: TRBV7-2
clone_size: .
d_call: .
cdr3_nt: TGTGCCAGCAGCTTGGGGGCAGGCTACGAGCAGTACTTC
cdr3_aa: CASSLGAGYEQYF

j_call: TRBJ1-5
v_call: TRBV5-1
clone_size: .
d_call: .
cdr3_nt: TGCGCCAGCAGCTACGAATGGGGGAACAATCAGCCCCAGCATTTT
cdr3_aa: CASSYEWGNNQPQHF

j_call: TRBJ2-7
v_call: TRBV25-1
clone_size: .
d_call: .
cdr3_nt: TGTGCCAGCAGTGAATCAGGGACATTAGGATACGAGCAGTACTTC
cdr3_aa: CASSESGTLGYEQYF

j_call: TRBJ2-1
v_call: TRBV7-8
clone_size: .
d_call: TRBD2
cdr3_nt: TGTGCCAGCAGCACCCCGGGGGGTTGGGACCCCCTATTCTTC
cdr3_aa: CASSTPGGWDPLFF

j_call: TRBJ2-1
v_call: TRBV11-2
clone_size: .
d_call: .
cdr3_nt: TGTGCCAGCAGCTTAGCGGGAGCCTACAATGAGCAGTTCTTC
cdr3_aa: CASSLAGAYNEQFF

j_call: TRBJ2-1
v_call: TRBV19
clone_size: .
d_call: TRBD2
cdr3_nt: TGTGCCAGTAGTCCTATAGGGACTAGCGGGAGGCTCTACAATGAGCAGTTCTTC
cdr3_aa: CASSPIGTSGRLYNEQFF

j_call: TRBJ2-7
v_call: TRBV7-2
clone_size: .
d_call: .
cdr3_nt: TGTGCCAGCAGACCGACCAGACCCTCCTACGAGCAGTACTTC
cdr3_aa: CASRPTRPSYEQYF

j_call: TRBJ2-1
v_call: TRBV7-8
clone_size: .
d_call: TRBD2
cdr3_nt: TGTGCCAGCAGCTCCAGGACTAGCGGGAGCCATGAGCAGTTCTTC
cdr3_aa: CASSSRTSGSHEQFF

j_call: TRBJ2-3
v_call: TRBV5-1
clone_size: .
d_call: TRBD2
cdr3_nt: TGCGCCAGCAGCCCCGCGAGCGGGAGGGCCGGCACAGATACGCAGTATTTT
cdr3_aa: CASSPASGRAGTDTQYF

j_call: TRBJ2-1
v_call: TRBV9
clone_size: .
d_call: .
cdr3_nt: TGTGCCAGCAGCGTAGATGCAAGGGTGAGCTCCTACAATGAGCAGTTCTTC
cdr3_aa: CASSVDARVSSYNEQFF

j_call: TRBJ1-4
v_call: TRBV19
clone_size: .
d_call: .
cdr3_nt: TGTGCCAGTAGCCTCCAGGACCGAGGGGAAAAACTGTTTTTT
cdr3_aa: CASSLQDRGEKLFF

j_call: TRBJ2-7
v_call: TRBV4-2
clone_size: .
d_call: .
cdr3_nt: TGTGCCAGCAGCCAAGTTGGGAGACAATACGAGCAGTACTTC
cdr3_aa: CASSQVGRQYEQYF

j_call: TRBJ2-1
v_call: TRBV4-3
clone_size: .
d_call: .
cdr3_nt: TGCGCCAGCAGCCAATCAGCGGTCTCCTACAATGAGCAGTTCTTC
cdr3_aa: CASSQSAVSYNEQFF

j_call: TRBJ2-5
v_call: TRBV28
clone_size: once
d_call: .
cdr3_nt: TGTGCCAGCAGTTTTAATGGAGAGACCCAGTACTTC
cdr3_aa: CASSFNGETQYF

j_call: TRBJ1-4
v_call: TRBV18
clone_size: .
d_call: .
cdr3_nt: TGTGCCAGCTCGCGGGATTTTGCAACTAATGAAAAACTGTTTTTT
cdr3_aa: CASSRDFATNEKLFF

j_call: TRBJ1-2
v_call: TRBV20-1
clone_size: .
d_call: .
cdr3_nt: TGCAGTGCTAGAGATTTGGATGGCTACACCTTC
cdr3_aa: CSARDLDGYTF

j_call: TRBJ2-2
v_call: TRBV7-6
clone_size: .
d_call: .
cdr3_nt: TGTGCCAGCAGCTTGGGACTCAAAGGGCCGAACACCGGGGAGCTGTTTTTT
cdr3_aa: CASSLGLKGPNTGELFF

j_call: TRBJ1-5
v_call: TRBV29-1
clone_size: .
d_call: TRBD1
cdr3_nt: TGCAGCGTTAGGGACAGTCGCAATCAGCCCCAGCATTTT
cdr3_aa: CSVRDSRNQPQHF

j_call: TRBJ1-3
v_call: TRBV4-3
clone_size: .
d_call: .
cdr3_nt: TGCGCCAGCAGCAAGACAGTCGACTCTGGAAACACCATATATTTT
cdr3_aa: CASSKTVDSGNTIYF

j_call: TRBJ1-1
v_call: TRBV4-3
clone_size: .
d_call: TRBD1
cdr3_nt: TGCGCCAGCAGCCAGATGACAGGGGAACATGGTGAAGCTTTCTTT
cdr3_aa: CASSQMTGEHGEAFF

j_call: TRBJ1-2
v_call: TRBV30
clone_size: .
d_call: TRBD1
cdr3_nt: TGTGCCTGGAGGAGGAGGGTTGAGACAGGGGTTGTTGGCTACACCTTC
cdr3_aa: CAWRRRVETGVVGYTF

j_call: TRBJ2-5
v_call: TRBV7-6
clone_size: .
d_call: .
cdr3_nt: TGTGCCAGCAGCTTACAATCAGAGACCCAGTACTTC
cdr3_aa: CASSLQSETQYF

j_call: TRBJ2-5
v_call: TRBV9
clone_size: .
d_call: .
cdr3_nt: TGTGCCAGCAGCGGACAACTAGGGGAGACCCAGTACTTC
cdr3_aa: CASSGQLGETQYF

j_call: TRBJ1-2
v_call: TRBV7-2
clone_size: .
d_call: .
cdr3_nt: TGTGCCAGCAGCTTATCCAGTTCGTCTTATGGCTACACCTTC
cdr3_aa: CASSLSSSSYGYTF

j_call: TRBJ1-6
v_call: TRBV7-7
clone_size: .
d_call: TRBD1
cdr3_nt: TGTGCTAGCAGCCCAGACAGGGTAGGGCCCTATTCACCCCTCCACTTT
cdr3_aa: CASSPDRVGPYSPLHF